Each of the 31 T cell receptor beta chains below was sequenced from the same sample in a study of glioma-infiltrating T cells. Amplification of TCR alpha and beta CDR3 regions from RNA used iRepertoire nested multiplex PCR. TCRdb reanalysed the multiplex PCR reads using MiXCR and keeps one entry per CDR3 protein. The sample holds about 180,000 distinct CDR3 sequences, around 45% seen once. Sequenced material: glioma tissue, nonneoplastic brain tissue, or PBMCs (not recorded which). Source of these receptors: a human donor with low-grade glioma or glioblastoma, undergoing nonglioma brain surgery, or in good health (not recorded which).

This clonotype was seen ten or more times. The chain uses TRBV7-2 and TRBJ1-5; D remains ambiguous. V was shortened by 6 bases and J by 5 bases, with 11 bases between the two germline ends. CDR1 is SGHTA and CDR2 is FQGNSA in the germline V gene. The length of the CDR3 is 13 residues. Here the CDR3 DNA reads TGTGCCAGCAGTCTAAAATCCGATCAGCCCCAGCATTTT. This sequence encodes CASSLKSDQPQHF.

Regarding this clonotype: Just one base apart from a much larger clone, this may be a read error. The J gene is TRBJ2-3, the V gene TRBV20-1; D not certain. V was clipped by 1 base and J by 10 bases, with 15 bases between them. The length of the CDR3 is 13 residues. Germline lookup yields CDR1 DFQATT and CDR2 SNEGSKA (reference sequence). CDR3 DNA sequence: TGCAGTGCTAGAGGTCAGGACCCTCAGCCGCAGTATTTT. It is translated as CSARGQDPQPQYF.

This clonotype was seen ten or more times. The chain has TRBV7-9 and TRBJ1-2; tentatively, D is TRBD1 (5 bases). Germline lookup yields CDR1 SEHNR and CDR2 FQNEAQ (reference sequence). The CDR3 is 15 residues long. Trimming shortened V by 4 bases and J by 1 base, and 13 bases separated the two germline ends. DNA of the CDR3: TGTGCCAGCAGCTCCGGGACGGATTTTAACTATGGCTACACCTTC. As protein: CASSSGTDFNYGYTF.

This clonotype was counted many times. The chain employs TRBV5-4 and TRBJ2-1, with TRBD1 identical over 7 bases. CDR1 SGHNT and CDR2 YYREEE come from the germline V gene (reference sequence). This CDR3 is 15 amino acids long. Unmatched junction bases numbered 8, after V lost 4 bases and J lost 4 bases. CDR3 DNA sequence: TGTGCCAGCAGCACGGGACAGCGAACGTACAATGAGCAGTTCTTC. It encodes CASSTGQRTYNEQFF.

Many counts were recorded for this clonotype. The chain carries TRBV2 and TRBJ1-4, with no clear D. The CDR3 length is 11 residues. From germline, CDR1 is SNHLY and CDR2 FYNNEI. Trimming took 4 bases from V and 8 from J, leaving 5 bases between them. CDR3 loop: CASSAREKLFF. The CDR3 nucleotides are TGTGCCAGCAGTGCTAGGGAAAAACTGTTTTTT.

In this sample, this clonotype turned up a few times. This sequence joins TRBV19 and TRBJ2-3; 8 bases line up with TRBD1. This CDR3 comprises 15 residues. Trimming took 7 bases from V and 3 from J; bases not matched to a gene: 9. Germline V lookup: CDR1 LNHDA, CDR2 SQIVND (reference sequence). The CDR3 bases are TGTGCCAGTACCCCGGGGACAGGTAGAACAGATACGCAGTATTTT. Its protein product is CASTPGTGRTDTQYF.

The rearrangement uses TRBV6-6 and TRBJ1-1, with 8 bases aligning to TRBD1. The CDR3 consists of 13 residues. V lost 5 bases, J lost 14 bases, and 13 bases stayed unmatched. Germline V CDR1 and CDR2: MNHNY, SVGAGI (reference sequence). The CDR3 reads CASSTGTGTEQFF. The CDR3 nucleotides are TGTGCCAGCAGTACCGGGACAGGAACCGAGCAGTTCTTT.

A note on this clonotype: The conserved phenylalanine or tryptophan normally closing the CDR3 is absent here, so this likely arose from a read error. It is unclear where the CDR3 begins or ends on the DNA, so no DNA is shown, and the CDR3 is as TCRdb lists it. The chain's CDR3 is CASSAGGETKYL. The chain combines TRBV3-1 with TRBJ2-5. With termini counted, the CDR3 has 12 amino acids. Germline CDR1 LGHDT, CDR2 YNNKEL (reference sequence).

In the case of this clonotype: The junction departs from the called germline gene at one end, perhaps through a read error. This sequence joins TRBV20-1 and TRBJ1-2, with D perhaps matching TRBD1 (5 bases). CDR1 is DFQATT, CDR2 SNEGSKA, per germline (reference sequence). The CDR3 loop spans 11 amino acids. In DNA form, the CDR3 reads TGCAGTGCTTCACGGGGGACTGGCTACAGCTTC. Protein product: CSASRGTGYSF.

The chain is built from TRBV18 and TRBJ2-7; D gene ambiguous. Per the germline V gene, CDR1 is KGHSH and CDR2 is LQKENI. This CDR3 contains 15 residues. Trimming removed 0 bases at V and 2 bases at J, with 11 bases between. CDR3 region: CASSPPNGHTYEQYF. DNA of the CDR3: TGTGCCAGCTCACCACCGAATGGGCACACCTACGAGCAGTACTTC.

This clonotype was recorded at least ten times. The genes are TRBV15 and TRBJ2-7, with D hard to call. Trimming took 0 bases from V and 6 from J, leaving 15 bases between them. CDR3 length: 15 amino acids. The germline V gene encodes CDR1 LNHNV and CDR2 YYDKDF (reference sequence). The CDR3 spells CATSRDLAEGSEQYF. The CDR3 DNA follows: TGTGCCACCAGCAGAGATCTTGCCGAAGGCAGCGAGCAGTACTTC.

This clonotype was found a few times. This sequence joins TRBV7-8 and TRBJ2-2, with D hard to call. The germline gives CDR1 SGHVS, CDR2 FQNEAQ. V lost 8 bases and J 1 base, leaving 2 bases between the germline ends. The CDR3 has 11 residues. In DNA, the CDR3 is TGTGCCAGCTGGAACACCGGGGAGCTGTTTTTT. It encodes CASWNTGELFF.

Details on this clonotype: A read error may explain this, as a much larger clone is one base away. The rearrangement links TRBV28 to TRBJ2-1, with a possible D match to TRBD2 (7 bases). Between the trimmed V and J ends, which lost 5 bases and 7 bases, there was a span of 21 bases. Germline V gene lookup returns CDR1 MDHEN and CDR2 SYDVKM. The CDR3 loop spans 16 amino acids. CDR3 coding DNA: TGTGCCAGCAGTCCAGTTAGGGGGAGGGCCACGAATGAGCAGTTCTTC. Protein: CASSPVRGRATNEQFF.

Notes on this clonotype: Given a much more abundant clone one base away, this may be a read error. The J gene is TRBJ2-3, the V gene TRBV24-1; 9 bases are shared with TRBD2. V shed 8 bases and J 3 bases; nucleotides not matched to a gene: 8. Germline CDR1 is KGHDR and CDR2 is SFDVKD. This CDR3 region has 15 residues. The DNA of the CDR3 is TGTGCCACCACGACCGGGACTAGCTGTACAGATACGCAGTATTTT. Encoded protein: CATTTGTSCTDTQYF.

With respect to this clonotype: This could be a read error, since a much larger clone is one nucleotide away. The V call is TRBV28, the J call TRBJ1-5, with D tentatively TRBD1 (6 bases). Germline V gene lookup returns CDR1 MDHEN and CDR2 SYDVKM. The CDR3 loop spans 17 amino acids. The chain's CDR3 is CVSRPQGIAYSNQPQHF. The DNA of the CDR3 is TGTGTCAGCAGACCACAGGGAATCGCCTATAGCAATCAGCCCCAGCATTTT. Full variable domain (remainder filled in from reference TRBV28 and TRBJ1-5): DVKVTQSSRYLVKRTGEKVFLECVQDMDHENMFWYRQDPGLGLRLIYFSYDVKMKEKGDIPEGYSVSREKKERFSLILESASTNQTSMYLCVSRPQGIAYSNQPQHFGDGTRLSIL.

Ten or more counts support this clonotype. This chain links TRBV6-1 with TRBJ2-3; TRBD2 aligns across 11 bases. The CDR3 extends over 15 amino acids. V dropped 3 bases and J dropped 4; count of bases not matched to a gene: 3. Germline CDR1 is MNHNS and CDR2 is SASEGT. CDR3 coding DNA: TGTGCCAGCAGTGACCTAGCGGGAGGATCAGATACGCAGTATTTT. This sequence encodes CASSDLAGGSDTQYF.

The gene calls are TRBV20-1 and TRBJ1-2; no definite D call. The germline gives CDR1 DFQATT, CDR2 SNEGSKA (reference sequence). Trimming took 4 bases from V and 4 from J, leaving 22 bases between them. This CDR3 has 16 residues. CDR3 nucleotides: TGCAGTGCTACTTTGCTGGGCCCTAAACGGGGCTATGGCTACACCTTC. As protein: CSATLLGPKRGYGYTF.

Remarks on this clonotype: At one boundary the junction diverges from the germline segment, which might be a read error. This chain uses TRBV27 with TRBJ2-3; perhaps TRBD2 as D (6 bases). The CDR3 length is 13 residues. CDR1 is MNHEY and CDR2 is SMNVEV in the germline V gene (reference sequence). The CDR3 sequence is CASSCGATDTQYF. CDR3 DNA sequence: TGCGCCAGCAGTTGCGGGGCTACAGATACGCAGTATTTT.

The gene calls are TRBV4-1 and TRBJ2-7, with TRBD2 identical over 7 bases. The CDR3 extends over 16 amino acids. Germline V gene lookup returns CDR1 MGHRA and CDR2 YSYEKL. V gave up 4 bases and J gave up 5 bases; unmatched junction bases: 14. The CDR3 region is CASSPTTSVSSNEQYF. DNA of the CDR3: TGCGCCAGCAGCCCCACCACTAGCGTGAGTAGCAACGAGCAGTACTTC.

With regard to this clonotype: This sequence may be a read error, since a much larger clone differs from it by one base. V and J are TRBV6-1 and TRBJ1-5; no clear D gene. The V end was cut by 6 bases, the J end by 6 bases, with 9 bases between. Germline V gene data show CDR1 as MNHNS and CDR2 as SASEGT. The CDR3 loop spans 12 amino acids. CDR3 bases: TGTGCCAGCAGCCGAAAGGGTCAGCCCCAGCATTTT. Translating it yields CASSRKGQPQHF.

For this clonotype: This may be a read error, as it is one base from a much larger clone. This chain connects TRBV28 to TRBJ2-7; 8 bases align to TRBD1. This CDR3 contains 14 residues. Per germline, CDR1 MDHEN and CDR2 SYDVKM. The DNA for the CDR3 is TGTGCCAGCGGGCAATGGCCGGGACAGGTTACATCGTGCTTC. It specifies CASGQWPGQVTSCF.

This clonotype was seen at least ten times. The rearrangement links TRBV7-2 to TRBJ2-3; D uncertain. V lost 4 bases and J 1 base, leaving 9 bases between the germline ends. There are 14 residues in the CDR3. Per the germline V gene, CDR1 is SGHTA and CDR2 is FQGNSA. The CDR3 bases are TGTGCCAGCAGCTCCCTCCGGGGCACAGATACGCAGTATTTT. This sequence encodes CASSSLRGTDTQYF.

The genes are TRBV19 and TRBJ2-1, with 10 bases fitting TRBD2. J lost 7 bases, V lost 5 bases, and 5 bases had no gene match. The CDR3 sequence is 14 residues long. CDR1 and CDR2 from the germline V gene are LNHDA and SQIVND (reference sequence). CDR3 in DNA: TGTGCCAGTAGTCCAGCGGGAGGGCAAAATGAGCAGTTCTTC. It yields the protein CASSPAGGQNEQFF.

The CDR3 protein is CASSSRSREQYF. CDR3 nucleotide sequence: TGTGCCAGCAGCTCGCGGAGCAGGGAGCAGTACTTC. The chain employs TRBV13 and TRBJ2-7; D unresolved. V was cut by 4 bases and J by 7 bases, with 11 bases left in between. The CDR3 sequence is 12 residues long. Germline V gene data show CDR1 as PRHDT and CDR2 as FYEKMQ (reference sequence). Looking up the rest from reference TRBV13 and TRBJ2-7 gives the full variable domain: AAGVIQSPRHLIKEKRETATLKCYPIPRHDTVYWYQQGPGQDPQFLISFYEKMQSDKGSIPDRFSAQQFSDYHSELNMSSLELGDSALYFCASSSRSREQYFGPGTRLTVT.

V is TRBV12-3 or TRBV12-4 and J is TRBJ2-1; D gene uncertain. Trimming pared 0 bases from V and 10 bases from J, leaving 13 bases between. The CDR3 totals 14 residues. CDR3 nucleotides: TGTGCCAGCAGTTTAGCGCGGACGGCAGTCGAGCAGTTCTTC. Its translation is CASSLARTAVEQFF.

The chain uses TRBV19 and TRBJ2-1; TRBD1 agrees at 9 bases. After removal of 7 bases from V and 4 bases from J, the junction contained 5 bases not matched to a gene. There are 14 residues in the CDR3. The germline CDR1 and CDR2 sequences are LNHDA and SQIVND (reference sequence). The CDR3 sequence is CASTRGQGYNEQFF. The DNA of the CDR3 is TGTGCCAGTACAAGGGGACAGGGTTACAATGAGCAGTTCTTC.

This clonotype showed up many times. The chain employs TRBV20-1 and TRBJ1-1; D unclear. Germline lookup yields CDR1 DFQATT and CDR2 SNEGSKA (reference sequence). V was pared by 2 bases and J by 5 bases, with 15 bases between. The CDR3 is 14 residues long. This CDR3 reads CSARSLSWGTEAFF. CDR3 in DNA: TGCAGTGCTAGAAGCTTGTCCTGGGGTACTGAAGCTTTCTTT.

Concerning this clonotype: Possible read error: a much larger clone is one base away. The chain carries TRBV20-1 and TRBJ2-2; 10 nucleotides agree with TRBD2. The CDR3 is 15 residues long. Germline V lookup: CDR1 DFQATT, CDR2 SNEGSKA (reference sequence). CDR3 in DNA: TGCATTGCTAGAGGGACTAGCGTTGGCACCGGGGAGCTGTTTTTT. It translates to CIARGTSVGTGELFF.

Concerning this clonotype itself: A read error may produce the germline difference seen at one junction end. This chain links TRBV5-1 with TRBJ2-3, with D uncertain. CDR1 is SGHRS and CDR2 is YFSETQ in the germline V gene. This CDR3 is built from 13 residues. This CDR3 reads CARSLESADTQYF. CDR3 DNA: TGCGCCAGAAGCTTGGAATCGGCAGATACGCAGTATTTT.

This clonotype was observed a handful of times. The J gene is TRBJ2-7, the V gene TRBV7-2; 9 bases align to TRBD2. The CDR3 extends over 15 amino acids. The germline CDR1 and CDR2 sequences are SGHTA and FQGNSA. With V trimmed by 1 base and J by 3 bases, 4 bases remained unmatched. CDR3 in amino acids: CASSLVASGVYEQYF. The CDR3 DNA is TGTGCCAGCAGCTTAGTGGCTAGCGGGGTCTACGAGCAGTACTTC.

This clonotype was observed many times. The chain links TRBV28 to TRBJ2-5, with 11 bases matching TRBD2. This CDR3 region has 15 residues. CDR1 MDHEN and CDR2 SYDVKM come from the germline V gene. After removal of 5 bases from V and 2 bases from J, the junction contained 4 bases not matched to a gene. CDR3 loop: CASSTGTSGQETQYF. The CDR3 DNA follows: TGTGCCAGCAGTACCGGGACTAGCGGACAAGAGACCCAGTACTTC.